One TCR beta chain is described in this entry. The data are from a study of CD8+ T cells in alopecia areata. Across the study: Treatment comprised oral tofacitinib, 5 to 10 mg twice daily, in treated patients. Tofacitinib continued for 6 to 18 months and was then withheld for 6 months.

RNA was extracted and reverse transcribed into cDNA as the sequencing template. Repertoires were generated with immunoSEQ multiplex PCR, while TCRdb's copy carries only in-frame clones and drops some. Of roughly 170,000 clones in the sample, 59% are singletons; the top ten hold roughly 15%. The CDR3 runs to 15 residues. In germline, CDR1 is MGHDK, CDR2 SYGVNS. J lost 5 bases, V lost 6 bases, and 11 bases had no gene match. Peripheral blood, together with lesional scalp punch biopsies, was collected from alopecia areata patients. It was from PBMCs that CD4+ and CD8+ T cells were sorted. This sample comprised CD4+ T cells sorted from blood, obtained at week 0. The chain combines TRBV25-1 with TRBJ1-2, with 8 nucleotides matching TRBD1. This TCR was sampled from a human donor with alopecia areata. The CDR3 coding sequence is TGTGCCAGCAGGCCTACCGGGACAGGAATTTATGGCTACACCTTC. Protein: CASRPTGTGIYGYTF.